This T cell receptor beta chain was identified during a study of T cell responses to AZD1222 COVID-19 vaccine. General study findings and limits: Among spike-specific TCRs, nearly half reportedly target unmutated variant regions. The CD4 TCRs associated with vaccination extended across spike and predominated at 160-218 and 743-854.

Only one count was recorded for this clone. The antigen remains undetermined. Only in-frame clones appear in the TCRdb table, and some are missing; sequencing was by immunoSEQ multiplex PCR. This table has 95,000 to 150,000 clones, roughly 92% appearing once. The V and J ends lost 3 bases and 2 bases respectively, with 10 bases between them. Germline CDR1 is SGHRS and CDR2 is YFSETQ. CDR3 length: 14 residues. The material was peripheral blood, obtained on day 0 of AZD1222 vaccination. The chain joins TRBV5-1 to TRBJ2-3; D uncertain. The sequence came from an adult in good health. This chain's CDR3 is CASSWGQTTDTQYF. The CDR3 DNA follows: TGCGCCAGCAGCTGGGGTCAAACCACAGATACGCAGTATTTT.